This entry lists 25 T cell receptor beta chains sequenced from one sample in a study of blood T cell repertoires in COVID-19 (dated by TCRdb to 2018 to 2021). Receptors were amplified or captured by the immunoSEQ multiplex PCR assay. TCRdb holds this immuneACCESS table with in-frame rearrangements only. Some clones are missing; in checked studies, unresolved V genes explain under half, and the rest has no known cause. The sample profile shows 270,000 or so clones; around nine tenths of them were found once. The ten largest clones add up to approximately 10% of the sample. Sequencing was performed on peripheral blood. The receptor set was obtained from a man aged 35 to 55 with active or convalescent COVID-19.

For the CDR3, the DNA is TGTGCCAGCAGCCACGGACAGGCGAATGGCTACACCTTC. Translation gives CASSHGQANGYTF. V usage is TRBV3-1 (or the pseudogene TRBV3-2) and J usage is TRBJ1-2; 7 positions agree with TRBD1. With V trimmed by 3 bases and J by 6 bases, 4 bases remained unmatched. CDR1 LGHDT and CDR2 YNNKEL come from the germline V gene (reference sequence). The CDR3 has 13 amino acids.

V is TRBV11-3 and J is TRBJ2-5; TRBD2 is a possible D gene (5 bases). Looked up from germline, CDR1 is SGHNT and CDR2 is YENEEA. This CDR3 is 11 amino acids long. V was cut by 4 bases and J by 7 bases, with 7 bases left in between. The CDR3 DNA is TGTGCCAGCAGCTCGGAGGTGACCCAGTACTTC. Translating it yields CASSSEVTQYF.

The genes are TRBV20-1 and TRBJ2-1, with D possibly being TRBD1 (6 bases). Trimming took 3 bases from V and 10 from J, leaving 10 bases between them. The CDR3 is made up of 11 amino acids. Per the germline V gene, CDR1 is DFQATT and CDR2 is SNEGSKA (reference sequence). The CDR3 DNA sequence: TGCAGTGCTAGTGGGGGCTCGGAGCAGTTCTTC. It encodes CSASGGSEQFF.

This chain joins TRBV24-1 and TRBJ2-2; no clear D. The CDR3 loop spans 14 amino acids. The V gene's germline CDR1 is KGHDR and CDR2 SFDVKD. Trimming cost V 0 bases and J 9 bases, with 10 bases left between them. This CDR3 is CATSDLNGNRELFF. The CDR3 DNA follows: TGTGCCACCAGTGATTTGAATGGCAATAGGGAGCTGTTTTTT.

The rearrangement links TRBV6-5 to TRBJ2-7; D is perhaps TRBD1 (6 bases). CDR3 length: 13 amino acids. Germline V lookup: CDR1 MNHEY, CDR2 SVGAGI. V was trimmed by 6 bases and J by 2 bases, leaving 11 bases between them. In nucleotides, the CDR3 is TGTGCCAGCAGATCCACAGGGCCCTACGAGCAGTACTTC. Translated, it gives CASRSTGPYEQYF.

The CDR3 spells CASSLLGAGGVSTYEQYF. In DNA form, the CDR3 reads TGTGCCAGCAGTTTACTGGGAGCGGGGGGGGTCAGCACCTACGAGCAGTACTTC. This chain connects TRBV28 to TRBJ2-7; 10 bases agree with TRBD2. Germline values: CDR1 MDHEN, CDR2 SYDVKM. V was clipped by 2 bases and J by 2 bases; unmatched bases: 12. The CDR3 loop spans 18 amino acids. Variable domain in full (rest from reference TRBV28 and TRBJ2-7): DVKVTQSSRYLVKRTGEKVFLECVQDMDHENMFWYRQDPGLGLRLIYFSYDVKMKEKGDIPEGYSVSREKKERFSLILESASTNQTSMYLCASSLLGAGGVSTYEQYFGPGTRLTVT.

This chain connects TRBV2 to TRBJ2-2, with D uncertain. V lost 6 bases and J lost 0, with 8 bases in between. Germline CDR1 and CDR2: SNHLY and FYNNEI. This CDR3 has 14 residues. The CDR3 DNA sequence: TGTGCCAGCAGGGCTGGAGCGAACACCGGGGAGCTGTTTTTT. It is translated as CASRAGANTGELFF.

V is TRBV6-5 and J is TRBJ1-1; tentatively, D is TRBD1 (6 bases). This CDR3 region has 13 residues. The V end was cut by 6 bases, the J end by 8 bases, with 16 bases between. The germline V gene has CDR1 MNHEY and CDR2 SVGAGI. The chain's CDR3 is CASSLKPRGEAFF. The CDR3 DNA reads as TGTGCCAGCAGCTTGAAGCCCAGGGGAGAAGCTTTCTTT.

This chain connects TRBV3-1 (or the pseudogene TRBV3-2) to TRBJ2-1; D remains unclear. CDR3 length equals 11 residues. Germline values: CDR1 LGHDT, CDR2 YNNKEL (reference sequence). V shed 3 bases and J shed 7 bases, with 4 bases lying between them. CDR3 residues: CASSHMNEQFF. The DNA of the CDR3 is TGTGCCAGCAGCCACATGAATGAGCAGTTCTTC.

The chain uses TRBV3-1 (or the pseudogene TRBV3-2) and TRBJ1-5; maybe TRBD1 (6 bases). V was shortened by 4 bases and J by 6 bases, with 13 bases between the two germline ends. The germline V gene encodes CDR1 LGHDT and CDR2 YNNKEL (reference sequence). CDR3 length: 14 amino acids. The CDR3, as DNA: TGTGCCAGCAGCCCGGACAGTTGGGGTCAGCCCCAGCATTTT. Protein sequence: CASSPDSWGQPQHF.

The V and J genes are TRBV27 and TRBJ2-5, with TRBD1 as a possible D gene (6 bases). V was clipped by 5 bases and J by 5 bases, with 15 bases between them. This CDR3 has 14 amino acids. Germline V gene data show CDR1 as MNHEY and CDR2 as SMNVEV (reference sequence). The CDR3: CASSQSPQGETQYF. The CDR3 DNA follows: TGTGCCAGCAGTCAATCACCCCAGGGGGAGACCCAGTACTTC.

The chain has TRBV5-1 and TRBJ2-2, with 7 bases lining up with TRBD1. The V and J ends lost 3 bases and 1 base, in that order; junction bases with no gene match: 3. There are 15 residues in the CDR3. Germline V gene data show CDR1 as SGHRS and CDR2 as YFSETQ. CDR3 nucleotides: TGCGCCAGCAGCTGGCGGACAGGGAACACCGGGGAGCTGTTTTTT. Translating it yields CASSWRTGNTGELFF.

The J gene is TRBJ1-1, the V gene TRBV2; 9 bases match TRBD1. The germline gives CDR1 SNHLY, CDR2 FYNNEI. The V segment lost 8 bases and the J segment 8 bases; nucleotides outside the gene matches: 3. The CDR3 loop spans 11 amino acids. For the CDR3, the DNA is TGTGCCAGCCGACAGGGGGTAGAAGCTTTCTTT. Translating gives CASRQGVEAFF.

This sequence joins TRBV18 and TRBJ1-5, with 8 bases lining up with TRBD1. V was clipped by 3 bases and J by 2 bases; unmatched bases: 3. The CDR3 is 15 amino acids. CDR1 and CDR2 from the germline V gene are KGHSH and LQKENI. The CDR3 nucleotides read TGTGCCAGCTCACCGGACAGGGCTCGCAATCAGCCCCAGCATTTT. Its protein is CASSPDRARNQPQHF.

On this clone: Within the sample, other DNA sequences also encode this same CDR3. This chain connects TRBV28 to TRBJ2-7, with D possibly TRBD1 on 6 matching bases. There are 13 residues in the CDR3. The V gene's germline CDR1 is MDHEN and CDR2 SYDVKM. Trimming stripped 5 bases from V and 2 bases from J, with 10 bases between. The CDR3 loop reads CASSRGQAYEQYF. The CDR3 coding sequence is TGTGCCAGCAGTAGGGGACAAGCCTACGAGCAGTACTTC. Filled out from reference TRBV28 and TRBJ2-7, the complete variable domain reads DVKVTQSSRYLVKRTGEKVFLECVQDMDHENMFWYRQDPGLGLRLIYFSYDVKMKEKGDIPEGYSVSREKKERFSLILESASTNQTSMYLCASSRGQAYEQYFGPGTRLTVT.

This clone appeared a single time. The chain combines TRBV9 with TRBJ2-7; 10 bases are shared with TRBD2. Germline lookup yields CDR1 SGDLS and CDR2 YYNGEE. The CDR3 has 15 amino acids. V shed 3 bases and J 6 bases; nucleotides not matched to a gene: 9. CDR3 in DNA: TGTGCCAGCAGCGCCATTAGCGGGGGGACTTCCGAGCAGTACTTC. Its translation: CASSAISGGTSEQYF.

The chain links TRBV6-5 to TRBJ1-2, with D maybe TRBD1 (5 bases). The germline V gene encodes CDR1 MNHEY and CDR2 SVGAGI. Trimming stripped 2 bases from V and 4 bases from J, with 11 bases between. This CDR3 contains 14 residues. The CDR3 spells CASSYTRDGYGYTF. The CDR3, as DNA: TGTGCCAGCAGTTACACCAGGGATGGCTATGGCTACACCTTC.

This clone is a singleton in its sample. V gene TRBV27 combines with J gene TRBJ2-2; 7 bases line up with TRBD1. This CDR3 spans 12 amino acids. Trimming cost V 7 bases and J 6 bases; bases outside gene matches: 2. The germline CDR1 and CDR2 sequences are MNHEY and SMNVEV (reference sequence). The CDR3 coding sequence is TGTGCCAGCACCCAGGGGGCCGGGGAGCTGTTTTTT. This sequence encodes CASTQGAGELFF.

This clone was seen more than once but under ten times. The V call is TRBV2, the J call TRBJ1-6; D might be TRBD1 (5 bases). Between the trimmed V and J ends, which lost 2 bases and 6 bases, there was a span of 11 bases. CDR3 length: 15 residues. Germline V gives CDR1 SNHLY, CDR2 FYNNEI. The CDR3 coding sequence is TGTGCCAGCAGTGAAATAGGGGAAAGTAATTCACCCCTCCACTTT. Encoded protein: CASSEIGESNSPLHF.

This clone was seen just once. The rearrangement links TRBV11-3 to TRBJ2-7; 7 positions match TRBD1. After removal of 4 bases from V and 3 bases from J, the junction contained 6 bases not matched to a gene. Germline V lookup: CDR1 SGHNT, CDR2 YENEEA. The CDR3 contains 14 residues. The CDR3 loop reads CASSSRDRIYEQYF. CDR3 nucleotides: TGTGCCAGCAGCTCCCGGGACAGAATCTACGAGCAGTACTTC.

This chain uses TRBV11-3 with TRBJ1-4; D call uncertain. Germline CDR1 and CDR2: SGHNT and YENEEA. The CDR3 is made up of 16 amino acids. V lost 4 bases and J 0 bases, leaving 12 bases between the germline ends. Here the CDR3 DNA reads TGTGCCAGCAGCTCGCTTCTAAGTGCAACTAATGAAAAACTGTTTTTT. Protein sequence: CASSSLLSATNEKLFF.

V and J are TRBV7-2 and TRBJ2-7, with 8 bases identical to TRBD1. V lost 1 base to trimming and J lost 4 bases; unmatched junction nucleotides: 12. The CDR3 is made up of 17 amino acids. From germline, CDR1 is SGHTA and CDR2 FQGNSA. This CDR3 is CASSLGQGAQWLYEQYF. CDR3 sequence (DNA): TGTGCCAGCAGCTTAGGTCAGGGGGCCCAGTGGCTTTACGAGCAGTACTTC.

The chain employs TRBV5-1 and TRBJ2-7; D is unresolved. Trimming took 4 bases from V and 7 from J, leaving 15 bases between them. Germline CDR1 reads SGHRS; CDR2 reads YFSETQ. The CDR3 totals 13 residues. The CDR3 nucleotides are TGCGCCAGCAGCCCTGGATCGGCGAGGGAGCAGTACTTC. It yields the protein CASSPGSAREQYF. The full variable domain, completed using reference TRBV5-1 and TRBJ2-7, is KAGVTQTPRYLIKTRGQQVTLSCSPISGHRSVSWYQQTPGQGLQFLFEYFSETQRNKGNFPGRFSGRQFSNSRSEMNVSTLELGDSALYLCASSPGSAREQYFGPGTRLTVT.

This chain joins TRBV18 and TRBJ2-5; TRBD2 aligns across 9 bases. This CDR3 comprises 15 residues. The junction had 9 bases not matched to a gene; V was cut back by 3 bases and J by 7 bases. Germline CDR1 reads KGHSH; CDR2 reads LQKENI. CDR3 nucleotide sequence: TGTGCCAGCTCACCGGGTAGCGGGAGTACGGGGACCCAGTACTTC. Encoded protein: CASSPGSGSTGTQYF.

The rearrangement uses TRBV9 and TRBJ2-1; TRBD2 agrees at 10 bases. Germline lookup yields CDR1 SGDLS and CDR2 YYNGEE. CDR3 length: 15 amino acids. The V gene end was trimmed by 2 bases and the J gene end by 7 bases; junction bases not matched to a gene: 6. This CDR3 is CASSVTSGEINEQFF. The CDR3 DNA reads TGTGCCAGCAGCGTTACTAGCGGGGAAATTAATGAGCAGTTCTTC. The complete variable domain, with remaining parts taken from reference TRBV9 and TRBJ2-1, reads DSGVTQTPKHLITATGQRVTLRCSPRSGDLSVYWYQQSLDQGLQFLIQYYNGEERAKGNILERFSAQQFPDLHSELNLSSLELGDSALYFCASSVTSGEINEQFFGPGTRLTVL.